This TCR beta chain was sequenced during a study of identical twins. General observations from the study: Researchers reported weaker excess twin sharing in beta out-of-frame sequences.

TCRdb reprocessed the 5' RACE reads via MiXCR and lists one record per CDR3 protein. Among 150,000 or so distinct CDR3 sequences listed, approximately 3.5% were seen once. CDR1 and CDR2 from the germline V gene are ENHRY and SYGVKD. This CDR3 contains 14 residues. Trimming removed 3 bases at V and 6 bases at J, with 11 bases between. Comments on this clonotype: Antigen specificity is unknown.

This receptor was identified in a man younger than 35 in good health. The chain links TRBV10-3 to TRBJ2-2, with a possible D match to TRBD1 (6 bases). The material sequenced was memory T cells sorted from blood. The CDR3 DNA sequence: TGTGCCATCAGTGATCAGGGGCCCGCCGGGGAGCTGTTTTTT. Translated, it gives CAISDQGPAGELFF.